This TCR beta chain originates from a study of blood T cell repertoires in COVID-19. Study in general: Sources were T cells, B-cell-depleted T cells, or PBMCs; the material itself was cDNA or gDNA.

The CDR3 is made up of 16 amino acids. V lost 4 bases to trimming and J lost 1 base, with 17 bases between them. CDR1 SGHRS and CDR2 YFSETQ come from the germline V gene. Profiled with immunoSEQ multiplex PCR; TCRdb holds only in-frame clones, not every one. The data contain some 99,000 clones, approximately 90% of them singletons. J is TRBJ1-2 and V is TRBV5-1; a possible D gene is TRBD1 (5 bases). The sample consisted of peripheral blood. This TCR was sampled from a human donor in a cohort sampled during active COVID-19. CDR3 loop: CASSQQGGELNYGYTF. The CDR3 DNA sequence: TGCGCCAGCAGCCAGCAGGGCGGGGAGCTTAACTATGGCTACACCTTC.